The rows below give T cell receptor beta chains drawn from one sample of a study of shared clonotypes between healthy human individuals. Some clones are missing from TCRdb's copy, which holds only in-frame ones; the method was immunoSEQ multiplex PCR. The sample has 700,000 to 950,000 clones, around 96% seen once. Sequencing was done on a sample of naive CD8+ T cells sorted from blood. The receptors originated from a man younger than 40 in good health. The CDR3 runs from the conserved cysteine through the conserved F or W. The order of the fields is J gene, clone size, V gene, D gene, CDR3 protein, CDR3 DNA. D genes are given only for firm matches. Expanded clones get a size class; other rows say once, few or many, or leave the size out.

j_gene: TRBJ2-5; abundance: -; v_gene: TRBV9; d_gene: TRBD2; CDR3aa: CASSVTSGGQETQYF; CDR3nt: TGTGCCAGCAGCGTGACTAGCGGGGGACAAGAGACCCAGTACTTC
j_gene: TRBJ2-1; abundance: -; v_gene: TRBV27; d_gene: TRBD1; CDR3aa: CASTSGTGAYNEQFF; CDR3nt: TGTGCCAGCACTTCCGGGACAGGGGCCTACAATGAGCAGTTCTTC
j_gene: TRBJ2-3; abundance: -; v_gene: TRBV10-3; d_gene: TRBD2; CDR3aa: CAISESKASGHTQYF; CDR3nt: TGTGCCATCAGTGAGTCTAAGGCTAGCGGGCATACGCAGTATTTT
j_gene: TRBJ1-2; abundance: -; v_gene: TRBV7-9; d_gene: -; CDR3aa: CASSLEAGDGYTF; CDR3nt: TGTGCCAGCAGCTTAGAGGCAGGGGATGGCTACACCTTC
j_gene: TRBJ2-1; abundance: -; v_gene: TRBV7-3; d_gene: -; CDR3aa: CASSFGVGGDNEQFF; CDR3nt: TGTGCCAGCAGCTTTGGAGTAGGTGGCGACAATGAGCAGTTCTTC
j_gene: TRBJ2-1; abundance: -; v_gene: TRBV29-1; d_gene: -; CDR3aa: CSAMWADHNEQFF; CDR3nt: TGCAGCGCGATGTGGGCTGATCACAATGAGCAGTTCTTC
j_gene: TRBJ2-1; abundance: -; v_gene: TRBV18; d_gene: -; CDR3aa: CASSPTNTGSFDSYNEQFF; CDR3nt: TGTGCCAGCTCACCAACGAATACAGGGTCCTTCGACTCCTACAATGAGCAGTTCTTC
j_gene: TRBJ2-5; abundance: -; v_gene: TRBV7-9; d_gene: TRBD2; CDR3aa: CASRTSGRVETQYF; CDR3nt: TGTGCCAGCCGGACTAGCGGGAGGGTAGAGACCCAGTACTTC
j_gene: TRBJ2-1; abundance: -; v_gene: TRBV7-7; d_gene: TRBD1; CDR3aa: CASSLGQGVDNEQFF; CDR3nt: TGTGCCAGCAGCTTAGGACAGGGGGTCGACAATGAGCAGTTCTTC
j_gene: TRBJ2-7; abundance: -; v_gene: TRBV5-1; d_gene: TRBD2; CDR3aa: CASSLDTSGTYEQYF; CDR3nt: TGCGCCAGCAGCTTGGACACTAGCGGCACCTACGAGCAGTACTTC
j_gene: TRBJ2-2; abundance: -; v_gene: TRBV19; d_gene: -; CDR3aa: CASSIWSGRVRTGELFF; CDR3nt: TGTGCCAGTAGTATCTGGTCGGGCAGGGTAAGGACCGGGGAGCTGTTTTTT
j_gene: TRBJ1-2; abundance: -; v_gene: TRBV4-3; d_gene: -; CDR3aa: CASSPDRGYGYTF; CDR3nt: TGCGCCAGCAGCCCTGACAGAGGCTATGGCTACACCTTC
j_gene: TRBJ2-5; abundance: -; v_gene: TRBV2; d_gene: TRBD2; CDR3aa: CAQCASGRVTETQYF; CDR3nt: TGTGCCCAGTGCGCTAGCGGGAGAGTTACGGAGACCCAGTACTTC
j_gene: TRBJ2-4; abundance: -; v_gene: TRBV9; d_gene: -; CDR3aa: CASSGSIQYF; CDR3nt: TGTGCCAGCAGCGGGTCCATTCAGTACTTC
j_gene: TRBJ2-7; abundance: -; v_gene: TRBV5-1; d_gene: TRBD1; CDR3aa: CASSLTATGPYEQYF; CDR3nt: TGCGCCAGCAGCTTGACCGCGACAGGGCCCTACGAGCAGTACTTC
j_gene: TRBJ2-7; abundance: once; v_gene: TRBV10-3; d_gene: -; CDR3aa: CAISEGVLTYEQYF; CDR3nt: TGTGCCATCAGTGAGGGAGTTCTGACGTACGAGCAGTACTTC
j_gene: TRBJ2-7; abundance: -; v_gene: TRBV28; d_gene: -; CDR3aa: CASSLWDKTYYEQYF; CDR3nt: TGTGCCAGCAGTTTATGGGACAAGACCTACTACGAGCAGTACTTC
j_gene: TRBJ2-1; abundance: -; v_gene: TRBV4-2; d_gene: TRBD2; CDR3aa: CASSQAGGRSYNEQFF; CDR3nt: TGTGCCAGCAGCCAAGCAGGCGGGAGGTCCTACAATGAGCAGTTCTTC
j_gene: TRBJ2-1; abundance: -; v_gene: TRBV29-1; d_gene: TRBD2; CDR3aa: CSARTSGSYSYNEQFF; CDR3nt: TGCAGCGCCCGGACTAGCGGGAGTTACTCCTACAATGAGCAGTTCTTC
j_gene: TRBJ2-3; abundance: -; v_gene: TRBV27; d_gene: -; CDR3aa: CASSREIGSTDTQYF; CDR3nt: TGTGCCAGCAGTCGGGAAATAGGTAGCACAGATACGCAGTATTTT
j_gene: TRBJ1-2; abundance: -; v_gene: TRBV11-2; d_gene: -; CDR3aa: CASSLSGVRSTSDYGYTF; CDR3nt: TGTGCCAGCAGCTTATCAGGGGTTCGCTCCACCTCAGATTATGGCTACACCTTC
j_gene: TRBJ2-7; abundance: -; v_gene: TRBV11-2; d_gene: -; CDR3aa: CASSPGAGGYEQYF; CDR3nt: TGTGCCAGCAGCCCTGGAGCGGGCGGCTACGAGCAGTACTTC
j_gene: TRBJ2-7; abundance: -; v_gene: TRBV7-9; d_gene: TRBD2; CDR3aa: CASSFTTSNSYEQYF; CDR3nt: TGTGCCAGCAGCTTCACGACTAGCAACTCCTACGAGCAGTACTTC
j_gene: TRBJ2-1; abundance: -; v_gene: TRBV5-1; d_gene: -; CDR3aa: CASSLVGGASSYNEQFF; CDR3nt: TGCGCCAGCAGCTTAGTGGGCGGGGCGAGCTCCTACAATGAGCAGTTCTTC
j_gene: TRBJ1-1; abundance: -; v_gene: TRBV6-5; d_gene: -; CDR3aa: CASSLTGTEAFF; CDR3nt: TGTGCCAGCAGTCTAACGGGGACTGAAGCTTTCTTT
j_gene: TRBJ1-5; abundance: -; v_gene: TRBV7-9; d_gene: -; CDR3aa: CASSQGDQPQHF; CDR3nt: TGTGCCAGCAGCCAAGGGGATCAGCCCCAGCATTTT
j_gene: TRBJ2-3; abundance: -; v_gene: TRBV28; d_gene: TRBD2; CDR3aa: CASTILAGVADTQYF; CDR3nt: TGTGCCAGCACTATACTAGCGGGAGTCGCAGATACGCAGTATTTT
j_gene: TRBJ2-4; abundance: -; v_gene: TRBV14; d_gene: -; CDR3aa: CASSLDGQPQKYF; CDR3nt: TGTGCCAGCAGCCTAGATGGACAGCCCCAAAAGTACTTC
j_gene: TRBJ2-3; abundance: -; v_gene: TRBV7-9; d_gene: TRBD2; CDR3aa: CASSLGLAGASGTDTQYF; CDR3nt: TGTGCCAGCAGCTTGGGCCTAGCGGGAGCCTCGGGCACAGATACGCAGTATTTT
j_gene: TRBJ2-7; abundance: -; v_gene: TRBV7-2; d_gene: -; CDR3aa: CASSLSAWGRDYEQYF; CDR3nt: TGTGCCAGCAGCTTATCGGCGTGGGGCAGGGACTACGAGCAGTACTTC
j_gene: TRBJ1-2; abundance: once; v_gene: TRBV19; d_gene: -; CDR3aa: CASRPEGYGYTF; CDR3nt: TGTGCCAGTAGGCCAGAGGGATATGGCTACACCTTC
j_gene: TRBJ1-1; abundance: -; v_gene: TRBV30; d_gene: TRBD1; CDR3aa: CAWDAGTGGTEAFF; CDR3nt: TGTGCCTGGGACGCCGGGACAGGGGGCACTGAAGCTTTCTTT
j_gene: TRBJ2-7; abundance: -; v_gene: TRBV5-1; d_gene: -; CDR3aa: CASRLDIYEQYF; CDR3nt: TGCGCCAGTCGACTAGATATCTACGAGCAGTACTTC
j_gene: TRBJ2-3; abundance: -; v_gene: TRBV11-3; d_gene: -; CDR3aa: CASSHGTDTQYF; CDR3nt: TGTGCCAGCAGCCACGGGACAGATACGCAGTATTTT
j_gene: TRBJ2-5; abundance: -; v_gene: TRBV27; d_gene: TRBD2; CDR3aa: CASSVIPGGIETQYF; CDR3nt: TGTGCCAGCAGTGTTATTCCCGGGGGGATTGAGACCCAGTACTTC
j_gene: TRBJ1-5; abundance: once; v_gene: TRBV2; d_gene: -; CDR3aa: CASRFGYQPQHF; CDR3nt: TGTGCCAGCAGGTTTGGTTATCAGCCCCAGCATTTT
j_gene: TRBJ2-7; abundance: -; v_gene: TRBV7-5; d_gene: -; CDR3aa: CVRSLALSGSESKQYF; CDR3nt: TGTGTCAGAAGCTTAGCGCTCAGCGGGAGCGAATCGAAGCAGTACTTC
j_gene: TRBJ2-7; abundance: -; v_gene: TRBV7-6; d_gene: TRBD2; CDR3aa: CASSLGSAGESEQYF; CDR3nt: TGTGCCAGCAGCTTAGGGTCGGCGGGAGAATCCGAGCAGTACTTC
j_gene: TRBJ2-7; abundance: -; v_gene: TRBV28; d_gene: -; CDR3aa: CASRYRGTGSYEQYF; CDR3nt: TGTGCCAGCAGGTATCGCGGGACGGGATCCTACGAGCAGTACTTC
j_gene: TRBJ2-1; abundance: -; v_gene: TRBV6-1; d_gene: -; CDR3aa: CASSEVEGRRDEQFF; CDR3nt: TGTGCCAGCAGTGAAGTGGAGGGGCGACGGGATGAGCAGTTCTTC
j_gene: TRBJ2-3; abundance: -; v_gene: TRBV9; d_gene: -; CDR3aa: CASSVQGEDTQYF; CDR3nt: TGTGCCAGCAGCGTACAGGGAGAAGATACGCAGTATTTT
j_gene: TRBJ2-3; abundance: -; v_gene: TRBV7-9; d_gene: -; CDR3aa: CASSLTMTDTQYF; CDR3nt: TGTGCCAGCAGCTTAACCATGACGGATACGCAGTATTTT
j_gene: TRBJ2-3; abundance: -; v_gene: TRBV19; d_gene: -; CDR3aa: CASSRRPGLRVEDTQYF; CDR3nt: TGTGCCAGTAGTCGACGCCCGGGACTTAGAGTCGAAGATACGCAGTATTTT
j_gene: TRBJ2-7; abundance: -; v_gene: TRBV4-1; d_gene: -; CDR3aa: CASSQDYQGRADHEQYF; CDR3nt: TGCGCCAGCAGCCAAGATTACCAGGGGAGGGCGGACCACGAGCAGTACTTC
j_gene: TRBJ2-1; abundance: -; v_gene: TRBV28; d_gene: -; CDR3aa: CASRPHTSDEQFF; CDR3nt: TGTGCCAGCAGACCCCATACTAGTGATGAGCAGTTCTTC
j_gene: TRBJ2-1; abundance: -; v_gene: TRBV7-2; d_gene: TRBD2; CDR3aa: CASSLAGGDLNEQFF; CDR3nt: TGTGCCAGCAGCTTAGCGGGAGGGGACTTAAATGAGCAGTTCTTC
j_gene: TRBJ2-1; abundance: -; v_gene: TRBV7-9; d_gene: -; CDR3aa: CASSPFDADEQFF; CDR3nt: TGTGCCAGCAGCCCTTTTGATGCGGATGAGCAGTTCTTC